The 3 T cell receptor beta chains presented below share a single source sample, sequenced in a study of graft-versus-host responses after intestinal transplantation. Libraries were prepared by immunoSEQ multiplex PCR; TCRdb keeps only in-frame clonotypes and omits some of them. Among around 1,100 clones listed, around 80% were seen once. Graft tissue processing released intraepithelial and lamina propria lymphocytes. Here the sequenced sample was ileum tissue, taken 7 days after intestinal transplantation. These receptors came from a human patient who received an intestinal transplant, so some T cells may come from the graft donor.

The chain uses TRBV4-1 and TRBJ1-4; maybe TRBD1 (6 bases). V dropped 4 bases and J dropped 5 bases, with 8 bases sitting between them. There are 13 residues in the CDR3. CDR1 and CDR2 (germline): MGHRA, YSYEKL. The CDR3 DNA is TGCGCCAGCAGCCGACAGGAGAATGAAAAACTGTTTTTT. Protein product: CASSRQENEKLFF.

V gene TRBV5-6 combines with J gene TRBJ2-7; D is possibly TRBD2 (5 bases). The CDR3 runs 15 residues. Trimming removed 0 bases from V and 3 bases from J, with 13 bases in between. Germline values: CDR1 SGHDT, CDR2 YYEEEE. CDR3 loop: CASSLDGKNLYEQYF. The CDR3 DNA reads as TGTGCCAGCAGCTTGGACGGGAAGAACCTCTACGAGCAGTACTTC.

The table lists this clone with a count of one. The rearrangement uses TRBV15 and TRBJ2-5, with D unclear. Trimming stripped 1 base from V and 5 bases from J, with 8 bases between. The CDR3 contains 13 residues. Germline CDR1 is LNHNV and CDR2 is YYDKDF (reference sequence). The DNA of the CDR3 is TGTGCCACCAGCAGAGGTATCGGGGAGACCCAGTACTTC. Translated: CATSRGIGETQYF.